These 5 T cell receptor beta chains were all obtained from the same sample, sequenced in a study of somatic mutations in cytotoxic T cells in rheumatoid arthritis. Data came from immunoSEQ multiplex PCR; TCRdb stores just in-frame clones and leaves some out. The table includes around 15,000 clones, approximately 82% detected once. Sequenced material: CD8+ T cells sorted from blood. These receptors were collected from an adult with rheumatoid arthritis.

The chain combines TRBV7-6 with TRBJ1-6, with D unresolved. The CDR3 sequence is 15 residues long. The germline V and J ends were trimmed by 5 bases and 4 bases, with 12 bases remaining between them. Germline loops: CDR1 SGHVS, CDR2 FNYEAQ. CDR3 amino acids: CASSTRTDYNSPLHF. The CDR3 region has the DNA TGTGCCAGCAGCACCCGGACTGATTATAATTCACCCCTCCACTTT. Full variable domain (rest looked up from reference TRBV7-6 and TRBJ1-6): GAGVSQSPRYKVTKRGQDVALRCDPISGHVSLYWYRQALGQGPEFLTYFNYEAQQDKSGLPNDRFSAERPEGSISTLTIQRTEQRDSAMYRCASSTRTDYNSPLHFGNGTRLTVT.

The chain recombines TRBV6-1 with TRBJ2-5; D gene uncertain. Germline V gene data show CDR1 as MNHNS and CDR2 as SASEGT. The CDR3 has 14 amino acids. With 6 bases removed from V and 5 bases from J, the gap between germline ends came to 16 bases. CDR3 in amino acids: CASSEPDQTETQYF. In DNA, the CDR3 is TGTGCCAGCAGCGAACCTGACCAAACGGAGACCCAGTACTTC.

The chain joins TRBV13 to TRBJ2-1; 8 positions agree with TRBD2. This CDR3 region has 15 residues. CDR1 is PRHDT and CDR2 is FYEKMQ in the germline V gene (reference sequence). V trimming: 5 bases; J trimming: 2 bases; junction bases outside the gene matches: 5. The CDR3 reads CASSVSGSPYNEQFF. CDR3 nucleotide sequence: TGTGCCAGCAGCGTGAGCGGGAGCCCCTACAATGAGCAGTTCTTC.

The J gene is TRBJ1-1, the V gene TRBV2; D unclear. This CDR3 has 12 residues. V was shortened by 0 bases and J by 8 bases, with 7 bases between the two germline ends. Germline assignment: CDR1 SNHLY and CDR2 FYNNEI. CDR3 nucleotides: TGTGCCAGCAGTGAAGCCTTAAGAGAAGCTTTCTTT. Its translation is CASSEALREAFF.

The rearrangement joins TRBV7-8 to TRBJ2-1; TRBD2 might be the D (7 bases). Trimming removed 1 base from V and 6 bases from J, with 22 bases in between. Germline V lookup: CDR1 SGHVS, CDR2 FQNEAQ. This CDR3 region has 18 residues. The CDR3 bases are TGTGCCAGCAGCTTAGGGGGGAGCGGGAAGGGACACGGCAATGAGCAGTTCTTC. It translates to CASSLGGSGKGHGNEQFF.